Below are 13 T cell receptor beta chains sequenced from a single sample in a study of T cell changes during pregnancy in multiple sclerosis. Sequencing was performed with immunoSEQ multiplex PCR; in TCRdb, only in-frame clones are kept and a portion is missing. The data contain roughly 48,000 clones, 85% to 95% of them singletons. The material was CD4+ T cells from peripheral blood mononuclear cells, obtained in the second trimester of pregnancy. Receptor source: a female donor in good health, enrolled as a control in a pregnancy study.

This rearrangement joins TRBV5-4 to TRBJ1-2; the D gene is possibly TRBD1 (6 bases). Germline V gene data show CDR1 as SGHNT and CDR2 as YYREEE (reference sequence). The CDR3 loop spans 17 amino acids. Deletions cut 7 bases from V and 0 bases from J, with 22 bases between. Here the CDR3 DNA reads TGTGCCAGCGTCCCCGAGGGGGGGAGCAAAACTAACTATGGCTACACCTTC. Protein sequence: CASVPEGGSKTNYGYTF.

This chain uses TRBV29-1 with TRBJ2-5; 9 bases agree with TRBD1. V dropped 0 bases and J dropped 4; count of bases not matched to a gene: 12. Germline V gene data show CDR1 as SQVTM and CDR2 as ANQGSEA. The CDR3 extends over 17 amino acids. The CDR3 coding sequence is TGCAGCGTTGAAGAAGACCGGGACAGGGTATTTCCAGAGACCCAGTACTTC. It codes for CSVEEDRDRVFPETQYF.

The chain carries TRBV18 and TRBJ2-1; TRBD2 agrees at 8 bases. CDR1 KGHSH and CDR2 LQKENI come from the germline V gene. Unmatched junction bases numbered 13, after V lost 0 bases and J lost 9 bases. This CDR3 has 17 residues. Here the CDR3 DNA reads TGTGCCAGCTCACCACCGACAGCGGGGGCTTGGGGAGGTGAGCAGTTCTTC. Protein sequence: CASSPPTAGAWGGEQFF. Supplemented by reference TRBV18 and TRBJ2-1, the full variable domain reads NAGVMQNPRHLVRRRGQEARLRCSPMKGHSHVYWYRQLPEEGLKFMVYLQKENIIDESGMPKERFSAEFPKEGPSILRIQQVVRGDSAAYFCASSPPTAGAWGGEQFFGPGTRLTVL.

The rearrangement links TRBV7-2 to TRBJ2-1; 9 nucleotides line up with TRBD2. CDR1 is SGHTA and CDR2 is FQGNSA in the germline V gene. CDR3 size: 17 residues. Trimming removed 2 bases from V and 4 bases from J; junction bases left unmatched: 9. The CDR3 reads CASSLTAGGGGYNEQFF. The CDR3, as DNA: TGTGCCAGCAGCTTAACGGCGGGAGGGGGTGGATACAATGAGCAGTTCTTC.

The rearrangement links TRBV5-8 to TRBJ1-4, with TRBD1 as a possible D gene (5 bases). In germline, CDR1 is SGHTS, CDR2 YDEGEE. Trimming cost V 0 bases and J 3 bases, with 9 bases left between them. CDR3 length equals 15 residues. The chain's CDR3 is CASSLAGGANEKLFF. CDR3 in DNA: TGTGCCAGCAGCTTGGCCGGGGGGGCTAATGAAAAACTGTTTTTT.

The CDR3 reads CASSRGGTTYEQYF. CDR3 coding DNA: TGTGCCAGCAGCCGTGGAGGGACGACCTACGAGCAGTACTTC. V and J are TRBV14 and TRBJ2-7; weak D call: TRBD2 (6 bases). Trimming left V 4 bases short and J 2 bases short, with 12 bases between. The CDR3 contains 14 residues. Germline V gene sequence: CDR1 SGHDN, CDR2 FVKESK.

This CDR3 is CASSVASGGVADTQYF. The CDR3 coding sequence is TGTGCCAGCAGCGTAGCGAGCGGAGGAGTTGCAGATACGCAGTATTTT. The chain is built from TRBV9 and TRBJ2-3; the D gene is possibly TRBD2 (5 bases). The CDR3 loop spans 16 amino acids. The germline V gene encodes CDR1 SGDLS and CDR2 YYNGEE. The V end was cut by 0 bases, the J end by 4 bases, with 15 bases between.

V gene TRBV7-2 combines with J gene TRBJ2-1, with D tentatively TRBD2 (5 bases). The germline V gene has CDR1 SGHTA and CDR2 FQGNSA. This CDR3 is built from 13 residues. Trimming pared 0 bases from V and 7 bases from J, leaving 7 bases between. In DNA, the CDR3 is TGTGCCAGCAGCTTAGCAAGGGAGAATGAGCAGTTCTTC. It yields the protein CASSLARENEQFF.

The gene calls are TRBV4-3 and TRBJ2-5, with D possibly being TRBD2 (6 bases). The J call could be wrong; TRBJ2-7 is a better fit for the DNA end. The CDR3 totals 16 residues. CDR1 and CDR2 from the germline V gene are LGHNA and YSLEER. The CDR3, as DNA: TGCGCCAGCAGCCAAGATCTCGGGAGTGGGTCCTACGAGCAGTACTTC. Translating it yields CASSQDLGSGSYEQYF.

The V gene is TRBV18, the J gene TRBJ2-3, with 7 bases lining up with TRBD1. Trimming removed 4 bases from V and 4 bases from J; junction bases left unmatched: 11. The CDR3 runs to 16 residues. In germline, CDR1 is KGHSH, CDR2 LQKENI. Here the CDR3 reads CASSQNTNRGPDTQYF. The CDR3 DNA follows: TGTGCCAGCTCACAGAATACGAACAGGGGACCAGATACGCAGTATTTT.

This clone occurred once. The chain is built from TRBV15 and TRBJ2-5; tentatively, D is TRBD2 (5 bases). Deletions cut 0 bases from V and 5 bases from J, with 13 bases between. Germline CDR1 and CDR2: LNHNV and YYDKDF (reference sequence). The CDR3 has 15 amino acids. The CDR3 here is CATSRDLAGLETQYF. The CDR3 nucleotides read TGTGCCACCAGCAGAGATCTGGCGGGCCTGGAGACCCAGTACTTC. Drawing the rest from reference TRBV15 and TRBJ2-5, the complete variable domain is DAMVIQNPRYQVTQFGKPVTLSCSQTLNHNVMYWYQQKSSQAPKLLFHYYDKDFNNEADTPDNFQSRRPNTSFCFLDIRSPGLGDTAMYLCATSRDLAGLETQYFGPGTRLLVL.

This chain joins TRBV28 and TRBJ1-2; D is unresolved. The CDR3 has 12 residues. V was clipped by 7 bases and J by 4 bases, with 10 bases between them. Germline V gives CDR1 MDHEN, CDR2 SYDVKM. CDR3 residues: CASTPGVYGYTF. The CDR3 region has the DNA TGTGCCAGCACCCCCGGGGTCTATGGCTACACCTTC.

The CDR3 nucleotides read TGTGCTAGTGGTTTGGTAGCAGGGAACTATGGCTACACCTTC. Amino acid sequence: CASGLVAGNYGYTF. The chain combines TRBV12-5 with TRBJ1-2; D may be TRBD1 (5 bases). Germline assignment: CDR1 LGHNT and CDR2 FRNRAP. Trimming removed 0 bases at V and 2 bases at J, with 7 bases between. This CDR3 comprises 14 residues.